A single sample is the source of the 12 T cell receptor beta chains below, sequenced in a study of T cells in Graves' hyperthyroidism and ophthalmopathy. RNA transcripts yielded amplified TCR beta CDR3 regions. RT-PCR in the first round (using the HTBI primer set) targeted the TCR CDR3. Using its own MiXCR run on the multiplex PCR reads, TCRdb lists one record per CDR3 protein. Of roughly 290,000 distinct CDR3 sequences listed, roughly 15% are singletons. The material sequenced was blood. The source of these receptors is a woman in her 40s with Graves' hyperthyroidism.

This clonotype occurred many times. This CDR3 reads CASSTSGRMNEQFF. The CDR3 bases are TGTGCCAGCAGTACTAGCGGGAGAATGAATGAGCAGTTCTTC. The chain combines TRBV2 with TRBJ2-1; 11 bases are a match to TRBD2. Germline CDR1 is SNHLY and CDR2 is FYNNEI. The CDR3 extends over 14 amino acids. With 5 bases clipped from V and 7 bases from J, the junction kept 4 bases outside the gene matches.

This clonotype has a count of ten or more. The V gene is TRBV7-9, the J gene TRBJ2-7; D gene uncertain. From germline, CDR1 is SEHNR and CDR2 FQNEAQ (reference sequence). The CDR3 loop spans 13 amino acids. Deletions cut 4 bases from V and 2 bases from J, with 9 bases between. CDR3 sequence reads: CASSSPATYEQYF. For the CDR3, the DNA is TGTGCCAGCAGCTCACCAGCGACCTACGAGCAGTACTTC.

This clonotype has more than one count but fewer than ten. In DNA form, the CDR3 reads TGCGCCAGTCGTGGACAGCCAGATAATTCACCCCTCCACTTT. Encoded protein: CASRGQPDNSPLHF. The rearrangement uses TRBV5-1 and TRBJ1-6; possible D gene TRBD1, 6 bases. The CDR3 is made up of 14 amino acids. Germline CDR1 and CDR2: SGHRS and YFSETQ. Trimming stripped 8 bases from V and 5 bases from J, with 14 bases between.

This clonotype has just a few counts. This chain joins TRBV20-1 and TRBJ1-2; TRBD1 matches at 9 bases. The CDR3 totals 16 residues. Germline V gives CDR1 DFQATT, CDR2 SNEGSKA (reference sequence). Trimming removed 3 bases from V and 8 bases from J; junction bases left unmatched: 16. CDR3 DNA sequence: TGCAGTGCTAGTTCCCCGGGACAGGGATCAACTTCGGGCTACACCTTC. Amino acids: CSASSPGQGSTSGYTF.

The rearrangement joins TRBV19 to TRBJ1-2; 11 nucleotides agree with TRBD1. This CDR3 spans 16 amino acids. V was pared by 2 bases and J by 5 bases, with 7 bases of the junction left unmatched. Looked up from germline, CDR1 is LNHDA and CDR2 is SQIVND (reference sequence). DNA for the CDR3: TGTGCCAGTAGTATACTTATCGGGACAGGGGGATATGGCTACACCTTC. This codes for CASSILIGTGGYGYTF.

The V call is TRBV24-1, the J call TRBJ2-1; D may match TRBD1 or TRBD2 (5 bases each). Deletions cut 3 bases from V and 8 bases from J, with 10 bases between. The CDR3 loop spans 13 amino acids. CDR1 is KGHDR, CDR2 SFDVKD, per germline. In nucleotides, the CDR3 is TGTGCCACCAGTGATCCCCGGGGCTATGAGCAGTTCTTC. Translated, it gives CATSDPRGYEQFF.

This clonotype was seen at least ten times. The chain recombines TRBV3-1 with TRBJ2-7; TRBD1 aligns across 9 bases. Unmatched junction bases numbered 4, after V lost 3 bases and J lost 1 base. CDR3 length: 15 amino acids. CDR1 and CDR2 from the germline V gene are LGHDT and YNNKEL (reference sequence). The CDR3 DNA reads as TGTGCCAGCAGCCATACCGGGACAGGGTCCTACGAGCAGTACTTC. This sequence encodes CASSHTGTGSYEQYF.

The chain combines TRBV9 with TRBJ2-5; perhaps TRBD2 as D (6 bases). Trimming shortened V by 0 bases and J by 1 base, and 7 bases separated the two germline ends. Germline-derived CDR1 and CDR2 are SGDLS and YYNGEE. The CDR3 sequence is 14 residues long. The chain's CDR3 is CASSVGGAQETQYF. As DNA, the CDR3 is TGTGCCAGCAGCGTAGGCGGGGCCCAAGAGACCCAGTACTTC. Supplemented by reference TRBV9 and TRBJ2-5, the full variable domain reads DSGVTQTPKHLITATGQRVTLRCSPRSGDLSVYWYQQSLDQGLQFLIQYYNGEERAKGNILERFSAQQFPDLHSELNLSSLELGDSALYFCASSVGGAQETQYFGPGTRLLVL.

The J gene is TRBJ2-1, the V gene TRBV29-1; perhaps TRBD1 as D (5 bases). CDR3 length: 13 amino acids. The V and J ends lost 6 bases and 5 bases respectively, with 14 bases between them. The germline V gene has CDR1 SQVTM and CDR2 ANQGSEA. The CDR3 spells CSVKGRTNNEQFF. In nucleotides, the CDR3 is TGCAGCGTCAAAGGCAGGACAAACAATGAGCAGTTCTTC.

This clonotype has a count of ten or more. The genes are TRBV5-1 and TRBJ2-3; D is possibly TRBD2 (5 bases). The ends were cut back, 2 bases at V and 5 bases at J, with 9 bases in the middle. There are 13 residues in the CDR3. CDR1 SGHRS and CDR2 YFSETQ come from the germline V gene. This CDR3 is CASSLESGDTQYF. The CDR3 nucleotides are TGCGCCAGCAGCTTAGAGAGCGGAGATACGCAGTATTTT. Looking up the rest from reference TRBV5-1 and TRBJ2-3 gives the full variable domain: KAGVTQTPRYLIKTRGQQVTLSCSPISGHRSVSWYQQTPGQGLQFLFEYFSETQRNKGNFPGRFSGRQFSNSRSEMNVSTLELGDSALYLCASSLESGDTQYFGPGTRLTVL.

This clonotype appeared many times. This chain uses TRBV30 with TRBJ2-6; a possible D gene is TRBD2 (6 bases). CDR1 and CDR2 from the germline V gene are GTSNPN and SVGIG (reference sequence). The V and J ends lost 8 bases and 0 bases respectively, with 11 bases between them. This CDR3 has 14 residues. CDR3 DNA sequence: TGTGCCGGGGGGAAGGGCTCTGGGGCCAACGTCCTGACTTTC. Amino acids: CAGGKGSGANVLTF. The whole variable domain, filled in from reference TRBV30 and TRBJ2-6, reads SQTIHQWPATLVQPVGSPLSLECTVEGTSNPNLYWYRQAAGRGLQLLFYSVGIGQISSEVPQNLSASRPQDRQFILSSKKLLLSDSGFYLCAGGKGSGANVLTFGAGSRLTVL.

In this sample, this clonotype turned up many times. The CDR3 DNA is TGTGCCAGCACCTCTTTTCGAGCGAACACTGAAGCTTTCTTT. It specifies CASTSFRANTEAFF. This sequence joins TRBV3-1 and TRBJ1-1, with D unresolved. This CDR3 has 14 residues. V dropped 7 bases and J dropped 1 base, with 13 bases sitting between them. The germline gives CDR1 LGHDT, CDR2 YNNKEL (reference sequence).